These 9 T cell receptor beta chains share one sample of origin, sequenced in a study of blood T cell repertoires in COVID-19. Clones were read by immunoSEQ multiplex PCR, and TCRdb kept only the in-frame ones, dropping some. The sample contains some 150,000 clones, approximately 85% of which appear only once. Sequencing input: peripheral blood. The receptors were sampled from a man aged 60 to 75 with COVID-19, enrolled during active disease.

The chain carries TRBV13 and TRBJ2-2; 8 bases are a match to TRBD2. Germline CDR1 is PRHDT and CDR2 is FYEKMQ (reference sequence). V dropped 5 bases and J dropped 1; count of bases not matched to a gene: 6. The CDR3 covers 16 residues. CDR3 sequence reads: CASSRWAGGNTGELFF. The CDR3, as DNA: TGTGCCAGCAGCCGGTGGGCGGGGGGGAACACCGGGGAGCTGTTTTTT. The complete variable domain, with remaining parts taken from reference TRBV13 and TRBJ2-2, reads AAGVIQSPRHLIKEKRETATLKCYPIPRHDTVYWYQQGPGQDPQFLISFYEKMQSDKGSIPDRFSAQQFSDYHSELNMSSLELGDSALYFCASSRWAGGNTGELFFGEGSRLTVL.

The V call is TRBV11-3, the J call TRBJ1-2; no clear D. V was trimmed by 3 bases and J by 4 bases, leaving 15 bases between them. Germline V gives CDR1 SGHNT, CDR2 YENEEA. CDR3 length: 15 amino acids. CDR3: CASSFPGRNLYGYTF. The CDR3 DNA reads TGTGCCAGCAGCTTTCCCGGCAGGAACCTCTATGGCTACACCTTC.

Ten or more counts support this clone. The J gene is TRBJ1-1, the V gene TRBV2, with a possible D match to TRBD1 (5 bases). CDR1 is SNHLY and CDR2 is FYNNEI in the germline V gene. The CDR3 has 13 amino acids. The V gene lost 4 bases and the J gene lost 11 bases, with 17 bases spanning the gap. The CDR3 coding sequence is TGTGCCAGCAGTGGGGATAGACAGCTGCCGGCTTTCTTT. Translated: CASSGDRQLPAFF.

V usage is TRBV25-1 and J usage is TRBJ1-4; TRBD1 might be the D (5 bases). Germline CDR1 is MGHDK and CDR2 is SYGVNS. The CDR3 is 16 amino acids. Trimming removed 2 bases at V and 0 bases at J, with 10 bases between. CDR3 sequence: CASSEQGGATNEKLFF. In nucleotides, the CDR3 is TGTGCCAGCAGTGAACAGGGAGGAGCAACTAATGAAAAACTGTTTTTT.

At least ten counts were recorded for this clone. This rearrangement joins TRBV19 to TRBJ2-1, with 10 bases aligning to TRBD1. The germline V gene has CDR1 LNHDA and CDR2 SQIVND (reference sequence). Losses at the gene ends were 8 bases for V and 7 bases for J; bases not matched to a gene: 5. The CDR3 has 13 residues. The CDR3 spells CASGTGEWNEQFF. In DNA, the CDR3 is TGTGCCAGTGGGACAGGGGAGTGGAATGAGCAGTTCTTC.

This clone was counted between two and nine times. The chain carries TRBV9 and TRBJ1-3; a possible D gene is TRBD1 (5 bases). V lost 0 bases and J lost 2, with 12 bases in between. Germline CDR1 is SGDLS and CDR2 is YYNGEE. This CDR3 spans 16 amino acids. In nucleotides, the CDR3 is TGTGCCAGCAGCGTAGGGCAGGGCTTTACTGGAAACACCATATATTTT. Translating it yields CASSVGQGFTGNTIYF. Variable domain in full (rest from reference TRBV9 and TRBJ1-3): DSGVTQTPKHLITATGQRVTLRCSPRSGDLSVYWYQQSLDQGLQFLIQYYNGEERAKGNILERFSAQQFPDLHSELNLSSLELGDSALYFCASSVGQGFTGNTIYFGEGSWLTVV.

This chain connects TRBV29-1 to TRBJ1-2, with D perhaps TRBD1 (6 bases). V was clipped by 1 base and J by 1 base, with 22 bases between them. CDR1 and CDR2 (germline): SQVTM, ANQGSEA. The CDR3 has 18 amino acids. CDR3: CSVEVIGRGAQVNYGYTF. The CDR3 DNA reads as TGCAGCGTTGAAGTCATCGGTCGGGGGGCGCAGGTTAACTATGGCTACACCTTC.

Only a few counts were recorded for this clone. This sequence joins TRBV12-3 or TRBV12-4 and TRBJ2-3, with 7 positions matching TRBD1. The V and J ends lost 10 bases and 2 bases, in that order; junction bases with no gene match: 6. The length of the CDR3 is 13 residues. CDR3 residues: CATRQGHTDTQYF. CDR3 bases: TGTGCCACGCGACAGGGACACACAGATACGCAGTATTTT.

The chain recombines TRBV7-9 with TRBJ1-2; 8 bases agree with TRBD1. V lost 2 bases and J lost 4; bases outside the gene matches: 3. There are 14 residues in the CDR3. Looked up from germline, CDR1 is SEHNR and CDR2 is FQNEAQ (reference sequence). CDR3 coding DNA: TGTGCCAGCAGCTTACAGGGGGCGGGCTATGGCTACACCTTC. Translated, it gives CASSLQGAGYGYTF.